This TCR beta chain was captured by sequencing in a study of blood T cells in healthy people across ages. Overall study: Roughly one uniquely barcoded beta molecule per two T cells was captured.

The CDR3 is 19 residues long. Between the trimmed V and J ends, which lost 0 bases and 2 bases, there was a span of 20 bases. Germline CDR1 MGHRA, CDR2 YSYEKL. Sample-barcoded 5' priming and a J-beta primer mix drove a second PCR of roughly 7 to 11 cycles. Researchers report that a template-switch adaptor with 12 random nucleotides tagged each cDNA molecule. TCRdb independently ran MiXCR on the 5' RACE reads; one entry per CDR3 protein. The sample shows around 1,000,000 distinct CDR3 sequences, roughly 24% of them seen only once. This clonotype appeared a few times. The same sample was also studied in work on T cells of mothers and their children.

The clonotype was recovered from a girl aged 2 to 10 in good health. The sequencing sample was made of blood. The rearrangement uses TRBV4-1 and TRBJ2-4; D might be TRBD2 (5 bases). CDR3 residues: CASSQEAPEFRDSKNIQYF. The CDR3 DNA reads as TGCGCCAGCAGCCAAGAAGCACCGGAGTTTCGGGATTCCAAAAACATTCAGTACTTC.